The 20 T cell receptor beta chains listed next were all sequenced from one sample in a study of identical twins. TCRdb analysed the 5' RACE reads with MiXCR anew, one entry per CDR3 protein. The sample includes some 730,000 distinct CDR3 sequences, 15% to 20% seen only once; the top ten take roughly 14%. The sample also formed part of further work on T cells expressing NK-cell markers.

Sample: PBMCs. Receptor source: a woman aged 18-29 years in good health.

There are a few counts of this clonotype. The chain recombines TRBV7-2 with TRBJ2-3; no reliable D call. The CDR3 runs 14 residues. V gave up 0 bases and J gave up 4 bases, with 8 bases separating them. Per the germline V gene, CDR1 is SGHTA and CDR2 is FQGNSA. The CDR3 here is CASSLAFSADTQYF. The CDR3 DNA follows: TGTGCCAGCAGCTTAGCATTCAGCGCAGATACGCAGTATTTT.

This clonotype was found a few times. This chain links TRBV13 with TRBJ2-1, with 9 bases lining up with TRBD2. This CDR3 region has 15 residues. CDR1 PRHDT and CDR2 FYEKMQ come from the germline V gene (reference sequence). Germline trimming cut 4 bases from V and 7 bases from J; bases unmatched to any gene: 8. CDR3 protein: CASSSSGGPLNEQFF. CDR3 in DNA: TGTGCCAGCAGCTCGAGCGGGGGGCCCCTAAATGAGCAGTTCTTC.

The genes are TRBV12-3 or TRBV12-4 and TRBJ2-3; 9 nucleotides line up with TRBD2. The CDR3 totals 12 residues. Trimming at V came to 4 bases and at J to 14 bases, leaving 7 bases not matched to a gene. CDR3 nucleotides: TGTGCCAGCAGTTCCGGACTAGCGCCCCTGTATTTT. It translates to CASSSGLAPLYF.

This clonotype has only a few counts. The chain carries TRBV12-3 or TRBV12-4 and TRBJ2-1, with TRBD1 matching 7 bases. The V and J ends lost 11 bases and 7 bases, in that order; junction bases with no gene match: 8. The CDR3 is 12 amino acids. The CDR3 protein is CAYRDSGNEQFF. As DNA, the CDR3 is TGTGCCTATAGGGACAGCGGTAATGAGCAGTTCTTC.

This chain uses TRBV5-1 with TRBJ2-3, with D possibly TRBD2 on 6 matching bases. This CDR3 comprises 16 residues. V was cut by 0 bases and J by 5 bases, with 16 bases left in between. From germline, CDR1 is SGHRS and CDR2 YFSETQ. The CDR3 reads CASSLGVAGGIDTQYF. The CDR3 DNA is TGCGCCAGCAGCTTGGGAGTAGCCGGGGGAATAGATACGCAGTATTTT.

This clonotype turned up a few times. The chain links TRBV30 to TRBJ2-1; 10 bases match TRBD2. With V trimmed by 4 bases and J by 6 bases, 15 bases remained unmatched. The CDR3 covers 17 residues. Germline CDR1 reads GTSNPN; CDR2 reads SVGIG (reference sequence). The DNA of the CDR3 is TGTGCCTGGACGGCTAGCGGGAGAAGAACATCGATCAATGAGCAGTTCTTC. Amino acids: CAWTASGRRTSINEQFF.

The table lists this clonotype with a count of one. This rearrangement joins TRBV5-1 to TRBJ2-3; possibly TRBD1 for D (5 bases). Germline-derived CDR1 and CDR2 are SGHRS and YFSETQ. The V gene lost 0 bases and the J gene lost 4 bases, with 18 bases spanning the gap. The CDR3 is made up of 17 amino acids. The CDR3 nucleotides read TGCGCCAGCAGCTTGGGGCCCGCCAGGGTGGGCGCAGATACGCAGTATTTT. Its protein product is CASSLGPARVGADTQYF.

This clonotype turned up a few times. This chain joins TRBV12-3 or TRBV12-4 and TRBJ1-4; D gene uncertain. This CDR3 is built from 14 residues. The germline V and J ends were trimmed by 3 bases and 6 bases, with 11 bases remaining between them. The CDR3 protein is CASSFKGWDEKLFF. CDR3 nucleotide sequence: TGTGCCAGCAGTTTCAAGGGTTGGGATGAAAAACTGTTTTTT.

This sequence joins TRBV20-1 and TRBJ1-2; D unresolved. Trimming took off 1 base at V and 0 bases at J, with 9 bases between the two ends. The CDR3 extends over 14 amino acids. The germline V gene encodes CDR1 DFQATT and CDR2 SNEGSKA (reference sequence). CDR3 in DNA: TGCAGTGCTAGAGCAGACACCGCTAACTATGGCTACACCTTC. Protein product: CSARADTANYGYTF.

V usage is TRBV9 and J usage is TRBJ2-5, with D uncertain. The germline V and J ends were trimmed by 1 base and 1 base, with 11 bases remaining between them. The V gene's germline CDR1 is SGDLS and CDR2 YYNGEE. This CDR3 has 15 amino acids. For the CDR3, the DNA is TGTGCCAGCAGCGTATTCGGGCACCTCCAAGAGACCCAGTACTTC. The encoded protein is CASSVFGHLQETQYF.

The gene calls are TRBV12-3 or TRBV12-4 and TRBJ2-2; D gene unclear. V was trimmed by 8 bases and J by 1 base, leaving 8 bases between them. This CDR3 has 13 residues. The CDR3 protein is CASASLNTGELFF. The CDR3, as DNA: TGTGCCAGCGCGAGTCTGAACACCGGGGAGCTGTTTTTT.

This clonotype appeared a few times. The V gene is TRBV18, the J gene TRBJ2-7; 7 bases map to TRBD1. V shed 6 bases and J 5 bases; nucleotides not matched to a gene: 4. The CDR3 totals 12 residues. Germline CDR1 reads KGHSH; CDR2 reads LQKENI. This chain's CDR3 is CASSPDRNEQYF. The CDR3 coding sequence is TGTGCCAGCTCCCCGGACAGGAACGAGCAGTACTTC.

This clonotype was counted only a few times. The chain has TRBV7-2 and TRBJ1-1; D is ambiguous. The V and J ends lost 6 bases and 11 bases respectively, with 13 bases between them. Germline V gene data show CDR1 as SGHTA and CDR2 as FQGNSA. This CDR3 is built from 11 residues. CDR3 residues: CASRSDGGAFF. Here the CDR3 DNA reads TGTGCCAGCAGGAGCGACGGTGGGGCTTTCTTT.

V gene TRBV2 combines with J gene TRBJ2-1, with D unresolved. This CDR3 has 13 amino acids. Deletions cut 8 bases from V and 5 bases from J, with 13 bases between. CDR1 SNHLY and CDR2 FYNNEI come from the germline V gene. The CDR3 loop is CASSTQENNEQFF. The CDR3 DNA reads TGTGCCAGCTCTACTCAGGAGAACAATGAGCAGTTCTTC.

The CDR3 sequence: CATSKKAPPGELFF. CDR3 bases: TGTGCCACCAGCAAAAAAGCCCCCCCCGGGGAGCTGTTTTTT. This chain uses TRBV15 with TRBJ2-2, with D unresolved. This CDR3 spans 14 amino acids. Germline V gene data show CDR1 as LNHNV and CDR2 as YYDKDF (reference sequence). Trimming left V 4 bases short and J 6 bases short, with 12 bases between. The full variable domain, completed using reference TRBV15 and TRBJ2-2, is DAMVIQNPRYQVTQFGKPVTLSCSQTLNHNVMYWYQQKSSQAPKLLFHYYDKDFNNEADTPDNFQSRRPNTSFCFLDIRSPGLGDTAMYLCATSKKAPPGELFFGEGSRLTVL.

This clonotype was found a few times. The chain couples TRBV6-1 to TRBJ2-1; D gene ambiguous. Per germline, CDR1 MNHNS and CDR2 SASEGT. There are 14 residues in the CDR3. V lost 6 bases and J 8 bases, leaving 17 bases between the germline ends. In nucleotides, the CDR3 is TGTGCCAGCAGAACAAATACGTTCCGGGATGAGCAGTTCTTC. Protein: CASRTNTFRDEQFF.

This clonotype was observed a few times. The V gene is TRBV5-1, the J gene TRBJ1-6; 11 nucleotides align to TRBD1. The V gene's germline CDR1 is SGHRS and CDR2 YFSETQ. The CDR3 consists of 16 residues. Trimming at V came to 3 bases and at J to 6 bases, leaving 5 bases not matched to a gene. The CDR3 reads CASSSGQGAANSPLHF. The CDR3, as DNA: TGCGCCAGCAGCTCAGGACAGGGGGCCGCTAATTCACCCCTCCACTTT.

The chain combines TRBV12-3 or TRBV12-4 with TRBJ2-1; 7 nucleotides line up with TRBD2. The V gene end was trimmed by 3 bases and the J gene end by 10 bases; junction bases not matched to a gene: 9. The CDR3 loop spans 14 amino acids. In nucleotides, the CDR3 is TGTGCCAGCAGTTTCGGACTAGTGGGAGAGGAGCAGTTCTTC. This gives the protein CASSFGLVGEEQFF.

The chain uses TRBV7-2 and TRBJ1-1; D is perhaps TRBD1 (5 bases). The CDR3 consists of 16 residues. Deletions cut 3 bases from V and 1 base from J, with 15 bases between. Germline lookup yields CDR1 SGHTA and CDR2 FQGNSA. The CDR3 bases are TGTGCCAGCAGCTTCCTTTGGGAGGGGCAGAACACTGAAGCTTTCTTT. Protein sequence: CASSFLWEGQNTEAFF.

This clonotype has a handful of counts. The rearrangement joins TRBV10-3 to TRBJ2-3; D possibly corresponds to TRBD2 (5 bases). Between the trimmed V and J ends, which lost 4 bases and 0 bases, there was a span of 14 bases. Germline CDR1 is ENHRY and CDR2 is SYGVKD. The CDR3 totals 16 residues. The chain's CDR3 is CAISAEQRYSTDTQYF. The CDR3 coding sequence is TGTGCCATCAGTGCGGAACAGCGGTATAGCACAGATACGCAGTATTTT.